These 2 T cell receptor beta chains came from one sample sequenced in a study of T cell repertoires in cytomegalovirus infection. Their target antigens are unknown. One entry per CDR3 protein results from TCRdb running MiXCR on the reads. The data contain approximately 43,000 distinct CDR3 sequences, 20% to 25% of them singletons. Sequences were obtained from PBMCs, sequenced either directly or after in vitro stimulation (not recorded which). These receptors were obtained from a human donor in good health (CMV status not recorded). Some clones in this sample may be carry-over from other donors' samples.

This clonotype showed up just a few times. The chain has TRBV6-6 and TRBJ1-6; D not resolved. Germline CDR1 is MNHNY and CDR2 is SVGAGI (reference sequence). V shed 2 bases and J shed 8 bases, with 4 bases lying between them. The CDR3 sequence is 12 residues long. The CDR3 sequence is CASSYGDSPLHF. In DNA, the CDR3 is TGTGCCAGCAGTTACGGGGATTCACCCCTCCACTTT.

The table lists this clonotype with a few counts. The chain has TRBV6-5 and TRBJ2-7; no definite D call. Per the germline V gene, CDR1 is MNHEY and CDR2 is SVGAGI. V was pared by 0 bases and J by 2 bases, with 8 bases between. This CDR3 has 14 residues. CDR3 in DNA: TGTGCCAGCAGTTACTCAACGAGAACCTACGAGCAGTACTTC. Protein product: CASSYSTRTYEQYF.